This passage covers 26 T cell receptor beta chains from one sample sequenced in a study of cytomegalovirus exposure and HLA in healthy donors. Vbeta (60) and Jbeta (13) primers were used in the PCR. Sequencing was performed with immunoSEQ multiplex PCR; in TCRdb, only in-frame clones are kept and a portion is missing. The top ten clones hold around 3.6% of a sample with approximately 110,000 clones, around 78% of them seen once. The sequenced sample consisted of PBMCs. The origin of the receptors is a man aged 40-55 years in good health and CMV-seronegative.

The rearrangement joins TRBV4-2 to TRBJ2-2, with TRBD2 identical over 12 bases. The trim removed 1 base at V and 4 bases at J, leaving 7 bases unmatched. The CDR3 runs to 18 residues. From germline, CDR1 is LGHNA and CDR2 YNFKEQ. The DNA of the CDR3 is TGTGCCAGCAGCCAAGTTTCCCTAGCGGGGGGGTTCACCGGGGAGCTGTTTTTT. Translating gives CASSQVSLAGGFTGELFF.

V gene TRBV18 combines with J gene TRBJ2-1; D is uncertain. The V gene lost 3 bases and the J gene lost 10 bases, with 16 bases spanning the gap. The CDR3 has 14 amino acids. CDR1 and CDR2 from the germline V gene are KGHSH and LQKENI. The CDR3 sequence is CASSPVFGSWEQFF. For the CDR3, the DNA is TGTGCCAGCTCACCCGTTTTCGGGTCATGGGAGCAGTTCTTC.

The chain recombines TRBV7-9 with TRBJ2-7; the D gene is possibly TRBD1 (5 bases). With 1 base removed from V and 12 bases from J, the gap between germline ends came to 13 bases. The CDR3 has 12 amino acids. Germline values: CDR1 SEHNR, CDR2 FQNEAQ (reference sequence). CDR3 amino acids: CASSLDPGRRYF. CDR3 sequence (DNA): TGTGCCAGCAGCTTAGACCCAGGGCGGAGGTACTTC.

V and J are TRBV4-2 and TRBJ1-2, with 7 bases that match TRBD1. This CDR3 spans 14 amino acids. Germline CDR1 LGHNA, CDR2 YNFKEQ. The V and J ends lost 4 bases and 8 bases, in that order; junction bases with no gene match: 10. CDR3 in DNA: TGTGCCAGCAGCCCACAGGAGGGGGCGTCGGGCTACACCTTC. This translates into CASSPQEGASGYTF.

V and J are TRBV5-6 and TRBJ2-3; 9 bases align to TRBD1. The CDR3 totals 15 residues. V shed 3 bases and J 5 bases; nucleotides not matched to a gene: 7. CDR1 SGHDT and CDR2 YYEEEE come from the germline V gene. CDR3 nucleotide sequence: TGTGCCAGCAGCTACGGGACAGGGAAAGTAGATACGCAGTATTTT. It yields the protein CASSYGTGKVDTQYF.

The chain joins TRBV14 to TRBJ1-6; D is ambiguous. CDR1 is SGHDN and CDR2 is FVKESK in the germline V gene. The CDR3 is 16 residues long. V was clipped by 1 base and J by 0 bases, with 7 bases between them. The DNA for the CDR3 is TGTGCCAGCAGCCAAGGTCGGAGCTCCTATAATTCACCCCTCCACTTT. Residues: CASSQGRSSYNSPLHF.

This clone was counted only a few times. The CDR3 here is CASSDSLWQGRDTQYF. The CDR3 region has the DNA TGTGCCAGCAGTGACTCGTTGTGGCAGGGAAGAGATACGCAGTATTTT. This chain links TRBV6-4 with TRBJ2-3; D perhaps matches TRBD1 (5 bases). Between the trimmed V and J ends, which lost 0 bases and 5 bases, there was a span of 15 bases. CDR1 and CDR2 from the germline V gene are MRHNA and SNTAGT. CDR3 length: 16 residues.

This clone has more than one count but fewer than ten. The rearrangement uses TRBV11-2 and TRBJ2-7; 9 bases map to TRBD1. The CDR3 loop spans 17 amino acids. Per germline, CDR1 SGHAT and CDR2 FQNNGV. The J segment lost 5 bases and the V segment lost 3 bases, leaving 14 bases of the junction unmatched. The CDR3: CASSFSLGTGFTHEQYF. The CDR3 bases are TGTGCCAGCAGCTTCTCGCTCGGGACAGGGTTTACCCACGAGCAGTACTTC. Combining the CDR3 with reference TRBV11-2 and TRBJ2-7 gives the whole variable domain EAGVAQSPRYKIIEKRQSVAFWCNPISGHATLYWYQQILGQGPKLLIQFQNNGVVDDSQLPKDRFSAERLKGVDSTLKIQPAKLEDSAVYLCASSFSLGTGFTHEQYFGPGTRLTVT.

This clone came up a few times. This chain uses TRBV9 with TRBJ2-3; TRBD1 matches at 8 bases. In germline, CDR1 is SGDLS, CDR2 YYNGEE. This CDR3 spans 14 amino acids. V shed 6 bases and J 3 bases; nucleotides not matched to a gene: 6. This chain's CDR3 is CASKQGGGTDTQYF. The DNA for the CDR3 is TGTGCCAGCAAACAGGGGGGAGGAACAGATACGCAGTATTTT.

The chain has TRBV9 and TRBJ1-2, with 7 bases matching TRBD1. The CDR3 is 16 residues long. The ends lost 3 bases at V and 4 bases at J; junction bases unmatched: 12. Looked up from germline, CDR1 is SGDLS and CDR2 is YYNGEE. CDR3 sequence reads: CASSGNPLGTVYGYTF. The CDR3, as DNA: TGTGCCAGCAGCGGAAACCCTCTCGGGACAGTCTATGGCTACACCTTC.

There are a few counts of this clone. This chain connects TRBV27 to TRBJ2-2; D not certain. V lost 2 bases and J lost 0, with 10 bases in between. From germline, CDR1 is MNHEY and CDR2 SMNVEV (reference sequence). This CDR3 contains 16 residues. For the CDR3, the DNA is TGTGCCAGCAGTTTAGGAGTTGTAGCGAACACCGGGGAGCTGTTTTTT. Amino acids: CASSLGVVANTGELFF.

The genes are TRBV7-6 and TRBJ2-7; D perhaps matches TRBD1 (5 bases). Trimming took off 5 bases at V and 4 bases at J, with 24 bases between the two ends. This CDR3 spans 17 amino acids. The germline gives CDR1 SGHVS, CDR2 FNYEAQ. CDR3 residues: CASSDPMGPGSSYEQYF. The CDR3, as DNA: TGTGCCAGCAGCGACCCCATGGGGCCAGGGTCTTCGTACGAGCAGTACTTC. Combining the CDR3 with reference TRBV7-6 and TRBJ2-7 gives the whole variable domain GAGVSQSPRYKVTKRGQDVALRCDPISGHVSLYWYRQALGQGPEFLTYFNYEAQQDKSGLPNDRFSAERPEGSISTLTIQRTEQRDSAMYRCASSDPMGPGSSYEQYFGPGTRLTVT.

This rearrangement joins TRBV10-3 to TRBJ2-7; no clear D gene. This CDR3 is 14 amino acids long. Germline CDR1 and CDR2: ENHRY and SYGVKD. Trimming pared 2 bases from V and 2 bases from J, leaving 10 bases between. CDR3 amino acids: CAISEPPVTYEQYF. Written as DNA, the CDR3 is TGTGCCATCAGTGAGCCACCGGTCACCTACGAGCAGTACTTC.

The V call is TRBV5-1, the J call TRBJ1-5; 7 positions agree with TRBD1. CDR3 length: 15 amino acids. The J segment lost 3 bases and the V segment lost 3 bases, leaving 6 bases of the junction unmatched. Germline V gene lookup returns CDR1 SGHRS and CDR2 YFSETQ. For the CDR3, the DNA is TGCGCCAGCAGCTCGGAGGGACAGAACAATCAGCCCCAGCATTTT. This gives the protein CASSSEGQNNQPQHF.

V gene TRBV10-3 combines with J gene TRBJ2-5, with 8 bases aligning to TRBD1. This CDR3 is 13 amino acids long. The germline CDR1 and CDR2 sequences are ENHRY and SYGVKD. Germline trimming cut 6 bases from V and 5 bases from J; bases unmatched to any gene: 5. The DNA for the CDR3 is TGTGCCATCAGGGGACAGGCAGGGGAGACCCAGTACTTC. It specifies CAIRGQAGETQYF.

The rearrangement uses TRBV7-8 and TRBJ2-7; 8 bases match TRBD1. The CDR3 loop spans 16 amino acids. Trimming removed 3 bases from V and 1 base from J; junction bases left unmatched: 8. The germline V gene has CDR1 SGHVS and CDR2 FQNEAQ. The CDR3 reads CASSFGDRDRSYEQYF. The DNA of the CDR3 is TGTGCCAGCAGCTTCGGTGACCGGGACAGGTCCTACGAGCAGTACTTC. Filled out from reference TRBV7-8 and TRBJ2-7, the complete variable domain reads GAGVSQSPRYKVAKRGQDVALRCDPISGHVSLFWYQQALGQGPEFLTYFQNEAQLDKSGLPSDRFFAERPEGSVSTLKIQRTQQEDSAVYLCASSFGDRDRSYEQYFGPGTRLTVT.

The chain recombines TRBV7-9 with TRBJ2-7; D remains ambiguous. CDR3 length: 15 residues. Trimming left V 1 base short and J 2 bases short, with 12 bases between. The germline gives CDR1 SEHNR, CDR2 FQNEAQ (reference sequence). CDR3 in DNA: TGTGCCAGCAGCTTAGGGTCTTTAACTCCCTACGAGCAGTACTTC. It encodes CASSLGSLTPYEQYF.

This chain connects TRBV7-2 to TRBJ2-4, with D perhaps matching TRBD1 (6 bases). The CDR3 runs 13 residues. Germline V gives CDR1 SGHTA, CDR2 FQGNSA. Trimming stripped 2 bases from V and 15 bases from J, with 17 bases between. The DNA of the CDR3 is TGTGCCAGCAGCTTACCAGGGACACCCAGCAGGTACTTC. It yields the protein CASSLPGTPSRYF.

This sequence joins TRBV18 and TRBJ1-2, with 7 bases that match TRBD1. This CDR3 has 14 amino acids. Trimming at V came to 2 bases and at J to 6 bases, leaving 6 bases not matched to a gene. In germline, CDR1 is KGHSH, CDR2 LQKENI. CDR3 DNA: TGTGCCAGCTCACCAGCCGGGACAGAGAATGGCTACACCTTC. It is translated as CASSPAGTENGYTF.

There are a few counts of this clone. The chain combines TRBV27 with TRBJ2-6, with 7 positions matching TRBD1. V was clipped by 6 bases and J by 4 bases; unmatched bases: 6. CDR1 is MNHEY and CDR2 is SMNVEV in the germline V gene (reference sequence). This CDR3 has 15 amino acids. CDR3 coding DNA: TGTGCCAGCAGAAGAACAGGGGTAGGGGCCAACGTCCTGACTTTC. It codes for CASRRTGVGANVLTF.

This clone was observed a few times. The chain couples TRBV14 to TRBJ1-4; D not resolved. The V end lost 0 bases, the J end lost 7 bases, and 12 bases lay between the germline ends. The CDR3 contains 15 residues. The V gene's germline CDR1 is SGHDN and CDR2 FVKESK. The CDR3 is CASSQEWQVGEKLFF. CDR3 in DNA: TGTGCCAGCAGCCAAGAATGGCAGGTTGGTGAAAAACTGTTTTTT.

The chain links TRBV5-1 to TRBJ2-3; no definite D call. This CDR3 contains 16 residues. Per germline, CDR1 SGHRS and CDR2 YFSETQ. V gave up 2 bases and J gave up 6 bases, with 19 bases separating them. The CDR3 DNA reads TGCGCCAGCAGCTTTATACCAGATTTGTCCTCTGATACGCAGTATTTT. The encoded protein is CASSFIPDLSSDTQYF.

This chain joins TRBV2 and TRBJ1-1; no definite D call. CDR1 and CDR2 from the germline V gene are SNHLY and FYNNEI. V was trimmed by 6 bases and J by 10 bases, leaving 12 bases between them. The CDR3 is made up of 11 amino acids. CDR3 amino acids: CASSLEARAFF. The DNA for the CDR3 is TGTGCCAGCAGCCTGGAGGCCCGAGCTTTCTTT.

V is TRBV25-1 and J is TRBJ2-7; tentatively, D is TRBD1 (5 bases). CDR1 MGHDK and CDR2 SYGVNS come from the germline V gene. CDR3 length: 10 residues. Trimming removed 6 bases from V and 6 bases from J, with 6 bases in between. Written as DNA, the CDR3 is TGTGCCAGCAGCGACAGCGAGCAGTACTTC. Translating gives CASSDSEQYF.

The chain couples TRBV15 to TRBJ2-6, with D tentatively TRBD1 (6 bases). The CDR3 has 15 amino acids. The V and J ends lost 6 bases and 3 bases respectively, with 12 bases between them. The germline V gene encodes CDR1 LNHNV and CDR2 YYDKDF (reference sequence). The CDR3 loop is CATRDRGNGANVLTF. Written as DNA, the CDR3 is TGTGCCACCAGGGATAGGGGGAATGGGGCCAACGTCCTGACTTTC.

V is TRBV9 and J is TRBJ1-2; D remains unclear. Germline V gene sequence: CDR1 SGDLS, CDR2 YYNGEE. The CDR3 runs to 15 residues. V gave up 0 bases and J gave up 0 bases, with 9 bases separating them. The CDR3 spells CASSVGLSPNYGYTF. The CDR3 bases are TGTGCCAGCAGCGTAGGATTGAGTCCTAACTATGGCTACACCTTC.